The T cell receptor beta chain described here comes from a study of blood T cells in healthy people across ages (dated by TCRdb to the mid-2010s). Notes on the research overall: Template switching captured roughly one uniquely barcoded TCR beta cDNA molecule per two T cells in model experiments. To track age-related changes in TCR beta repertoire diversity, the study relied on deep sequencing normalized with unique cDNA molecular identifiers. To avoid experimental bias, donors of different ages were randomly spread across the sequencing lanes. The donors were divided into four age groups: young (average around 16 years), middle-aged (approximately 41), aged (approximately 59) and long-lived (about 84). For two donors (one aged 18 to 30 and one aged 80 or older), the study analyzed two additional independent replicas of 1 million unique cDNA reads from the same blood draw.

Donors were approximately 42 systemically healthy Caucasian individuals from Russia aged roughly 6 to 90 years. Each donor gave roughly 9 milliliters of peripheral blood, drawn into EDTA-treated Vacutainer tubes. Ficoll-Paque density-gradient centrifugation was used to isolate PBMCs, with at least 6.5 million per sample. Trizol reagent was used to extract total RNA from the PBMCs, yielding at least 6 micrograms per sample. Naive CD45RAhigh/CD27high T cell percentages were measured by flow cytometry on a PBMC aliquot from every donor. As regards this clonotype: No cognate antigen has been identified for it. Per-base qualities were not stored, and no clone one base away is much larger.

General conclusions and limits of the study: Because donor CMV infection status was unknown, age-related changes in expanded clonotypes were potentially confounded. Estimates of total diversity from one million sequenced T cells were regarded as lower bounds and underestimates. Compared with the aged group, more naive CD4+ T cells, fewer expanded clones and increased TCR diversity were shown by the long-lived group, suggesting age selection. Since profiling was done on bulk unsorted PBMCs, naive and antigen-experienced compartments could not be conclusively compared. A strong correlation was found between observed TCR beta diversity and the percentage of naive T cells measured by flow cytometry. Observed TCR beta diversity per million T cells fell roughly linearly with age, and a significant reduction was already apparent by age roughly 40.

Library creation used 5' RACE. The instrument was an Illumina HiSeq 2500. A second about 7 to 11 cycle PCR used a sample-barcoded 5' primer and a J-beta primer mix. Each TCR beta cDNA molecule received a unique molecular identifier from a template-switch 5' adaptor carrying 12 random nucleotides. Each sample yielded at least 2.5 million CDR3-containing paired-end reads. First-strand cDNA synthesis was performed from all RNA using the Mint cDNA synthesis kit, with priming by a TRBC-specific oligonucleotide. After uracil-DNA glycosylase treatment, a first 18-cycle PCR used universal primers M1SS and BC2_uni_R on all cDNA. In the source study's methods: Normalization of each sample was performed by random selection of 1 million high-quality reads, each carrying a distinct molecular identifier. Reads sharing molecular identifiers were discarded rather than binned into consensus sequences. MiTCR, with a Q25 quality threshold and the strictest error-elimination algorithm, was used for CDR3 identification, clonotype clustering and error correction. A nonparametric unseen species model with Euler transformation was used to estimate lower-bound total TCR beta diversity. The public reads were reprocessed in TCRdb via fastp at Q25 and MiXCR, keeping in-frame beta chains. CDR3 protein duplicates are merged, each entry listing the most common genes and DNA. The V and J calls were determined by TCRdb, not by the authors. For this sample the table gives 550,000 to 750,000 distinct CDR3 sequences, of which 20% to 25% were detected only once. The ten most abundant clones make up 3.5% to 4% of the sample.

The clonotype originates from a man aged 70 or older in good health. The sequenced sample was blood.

The CDR3 protein sequence reads: CASSPQSEQEQYF. The DNA reads as follows: TGTGCCAGCTCACCACAGTCCGAACAGGAGCAGTACTTC. The sequence links TRBV18 to TRBJ2-7; there is no confident call for the D gene. Including cysteine and phenylalanine, the CDR3 has 13 amino acids. The sequence is cut down to CDR3 DNA, 39 bases in frame from base 1. V is cut by 1 base and J by 7 bases, and the space between the germline ends is 11 bases. In the germline V gene, CDR1 corresponds to KGHSH and CDR2 to LQKENI.